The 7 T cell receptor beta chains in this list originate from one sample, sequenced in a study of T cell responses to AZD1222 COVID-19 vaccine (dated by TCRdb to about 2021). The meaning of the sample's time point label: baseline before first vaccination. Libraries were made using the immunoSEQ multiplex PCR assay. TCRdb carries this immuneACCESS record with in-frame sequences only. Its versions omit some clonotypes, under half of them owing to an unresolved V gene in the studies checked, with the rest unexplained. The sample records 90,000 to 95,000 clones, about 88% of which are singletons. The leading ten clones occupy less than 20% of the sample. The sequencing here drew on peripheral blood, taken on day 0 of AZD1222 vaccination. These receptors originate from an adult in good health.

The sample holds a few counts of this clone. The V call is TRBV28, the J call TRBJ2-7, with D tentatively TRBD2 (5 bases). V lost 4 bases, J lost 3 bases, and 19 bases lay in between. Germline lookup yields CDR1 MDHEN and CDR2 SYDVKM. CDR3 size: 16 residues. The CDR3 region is CASSWQLLTSRYEQYF. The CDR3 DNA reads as TGTGCCAGCAGTTGGCAGCTTTTAACTAGTCGCTACGAGCAGTACTTC.

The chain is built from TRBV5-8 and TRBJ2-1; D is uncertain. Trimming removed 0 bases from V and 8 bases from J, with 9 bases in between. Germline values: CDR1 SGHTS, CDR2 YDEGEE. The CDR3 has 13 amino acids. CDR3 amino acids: CASSLEQYDEQFF. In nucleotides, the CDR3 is TGTGCCAGCAGCTTGGAACAGTACGATGAGCAGTTCTTC.

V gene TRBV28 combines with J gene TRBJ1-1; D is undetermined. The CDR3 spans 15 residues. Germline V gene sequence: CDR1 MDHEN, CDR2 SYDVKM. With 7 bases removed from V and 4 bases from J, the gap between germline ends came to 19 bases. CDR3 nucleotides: TGTGCCAGCACCCTCCCGGGGAGGGCCGGCACTGAAGCTTTCTTT. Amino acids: CASTLPGRAGTEAFF. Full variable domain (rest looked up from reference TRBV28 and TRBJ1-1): DVKVTQSSRYLVKRTGEKVFLECVQDMDHENMFWYRQDPGLGLRLIYFSYDVKMKEKGDIPEGYSVSREKKERFSLILESASTNQTSMYLCASTLPGRAGTEAFFGQGTRLTVV.

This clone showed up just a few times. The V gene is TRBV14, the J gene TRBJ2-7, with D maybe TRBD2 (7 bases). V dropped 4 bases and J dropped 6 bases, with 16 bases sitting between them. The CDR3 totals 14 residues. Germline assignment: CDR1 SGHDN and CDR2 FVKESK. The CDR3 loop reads CASSLQGRVSEQYF. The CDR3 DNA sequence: TGTGCCAGCAGCCTCCAGGGGAGGGTATCCGAGCAGTACTTC.

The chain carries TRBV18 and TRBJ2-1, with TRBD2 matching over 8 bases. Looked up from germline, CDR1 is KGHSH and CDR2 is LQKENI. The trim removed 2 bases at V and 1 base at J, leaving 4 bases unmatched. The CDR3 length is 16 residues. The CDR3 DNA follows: TGTGCCAGCTCACCAAGTCTAGCGGGTTCCTACAATGAGCAGTTCTTC. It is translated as CASSPSLAGSYNEQFF.

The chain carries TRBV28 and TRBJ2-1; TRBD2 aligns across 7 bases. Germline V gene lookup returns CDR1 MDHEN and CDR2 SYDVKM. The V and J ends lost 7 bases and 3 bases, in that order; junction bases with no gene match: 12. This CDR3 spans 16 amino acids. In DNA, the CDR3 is TGTGCCAGCACCCCGCTCGGGAGGACGAACTACAATGAGCAGTTCTTC. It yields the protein CASTPLGRTNYNEQFF.

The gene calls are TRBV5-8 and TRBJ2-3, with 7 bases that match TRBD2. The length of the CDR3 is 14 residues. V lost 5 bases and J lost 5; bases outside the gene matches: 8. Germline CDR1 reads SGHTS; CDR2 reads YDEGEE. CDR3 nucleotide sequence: TGTGCCAGCAGTACCGCGGGAGACGGAGATACGCAGTATTTT. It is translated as CASSTAGDGDTQYF.